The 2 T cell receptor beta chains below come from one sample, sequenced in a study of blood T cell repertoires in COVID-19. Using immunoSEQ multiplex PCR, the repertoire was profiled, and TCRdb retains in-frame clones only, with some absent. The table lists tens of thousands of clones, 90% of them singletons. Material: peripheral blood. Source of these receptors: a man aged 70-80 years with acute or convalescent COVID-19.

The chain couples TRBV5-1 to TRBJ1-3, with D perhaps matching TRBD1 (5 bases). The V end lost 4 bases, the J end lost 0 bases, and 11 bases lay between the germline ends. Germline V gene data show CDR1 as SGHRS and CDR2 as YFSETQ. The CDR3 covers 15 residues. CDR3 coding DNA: TGCGCCAGCAGCACCACAGGAAACTCTGGAAACACCATATATTTT. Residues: CASSTTGNSGNTIYF.

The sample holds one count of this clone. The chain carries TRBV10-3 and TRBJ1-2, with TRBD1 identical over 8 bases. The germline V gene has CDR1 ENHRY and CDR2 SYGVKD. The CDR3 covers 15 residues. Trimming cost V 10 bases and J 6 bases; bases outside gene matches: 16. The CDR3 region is CATISNAGGIDGYTF. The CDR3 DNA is TGTGCCACCATCTCGAATGCAGGGGGCATCGATGGCTACACCTTC.